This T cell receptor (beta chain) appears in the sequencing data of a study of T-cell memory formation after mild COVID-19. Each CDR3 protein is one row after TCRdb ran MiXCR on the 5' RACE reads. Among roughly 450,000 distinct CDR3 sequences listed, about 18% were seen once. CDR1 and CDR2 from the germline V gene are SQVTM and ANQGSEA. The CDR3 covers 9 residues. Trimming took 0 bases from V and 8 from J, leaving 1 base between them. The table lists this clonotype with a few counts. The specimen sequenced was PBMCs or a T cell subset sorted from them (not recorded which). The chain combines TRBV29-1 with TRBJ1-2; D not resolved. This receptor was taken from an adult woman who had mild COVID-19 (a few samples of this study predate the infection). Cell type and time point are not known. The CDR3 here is CSVEEGYTF. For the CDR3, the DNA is TGCAGCGTTGAAGAAGGCTACACCTTC.